The sequence of this T cell receptor beta chain was determined in a study of PD-L1 blockade in urothelial cancer (dated 2017 in TCRdb). Background for the entire study: Every patient began therapy in 2014 and was given atezolizumab 1,200 mg intravenously every 3 weeks. About 85% of the roughly 29 patients were identified as males with urothelial cancer of bladder origin, and a prior smoking history was reported by 18 of 29 patients. Patients had an ECOG performance status of 0 or 1 and had received between 0 and 3 prior chemotherapy regimens. Blood samples were analyzed at 3 weeks after treatment start (second dose) and at 6 weeks after treatment start. Blood samples gave median yields of around 140,000 T cells and approximately 80,000 unique TCRs, along with a median clonality of roughly 0.08. An exploratory multi-omic analysis was conducted of the somatic, immune and clinical correlates of response to PD-L1 blockade with atezolizumab in urothelial cancer. Pretreatment tumor samples, along with matched peripheral blood serially collected before and after atezolizumab treatment, were subjected to TCR sequencing. Durable clinical benefit was defined as progression-free survival longer than 6 months, and TCR features were also tested against progression-free and overall survival. In the same patients, whole exome sequencing and RNA sequencing of pretreatment tumors were performed in addition to TCR sequencing. Durable clinical benefit was achieved by nine patients but not by the remaining 20. Some 30 patients had pretreatment blood TCR-seq, about 25 had at least one posttreatment blood collection, and about 25 had tumor TCR-seq.

What the authors observed across the whole study: A pretreatment peripheral blood TCR clonality below the median was linked to improved progression-free and overall survival. Because the sample size was small (n of about 30) and many of the analyses were exploratory, the results are meant to be hypothesis-generating. Greater expansion of tumor-associated TCR clones in peripheral blood 3 weeks after the start of treatment was observed in patients with durable benefit (n of about 22, p = 0.022).

A single count supports this clone. No cognate antigen has been identified for it. No base quality values were provided; no much bigger clone lies one nucleotide off. The time point label, as the study defines it: peripheral blood 6 weeks after treatment start. The cohort included about 29 patients with locally advanced or metastatic urothelial carcinoma who were treated at Memorial Sloan Kettering on a trial protocol. Peripheral blood mononuclear cells were collected pretreatment and during treatment, with between 1 and 8 total time points per patient. The Qiagen DNeasy Blood extraction kit was used to purify genomic DNA from total PBMCs and tumor samples. PBMCs were collected pretreatment and during treatment and were isolated and stored as previously described. To estimate absolute template abundance from read counts, synthetic TCR analog templates were spiked into each PCR. Using the immunoSEQ assay, TCRbeta CDR3 regions were amplified from genomic DNA with bias-controlled V and J gene primers. Rearranged TCRbeta segments were sequenced at approximately 20X coverage. The authors' analysis ran thus. Clustering was used to correct sequencing errors, and CDR3s were annotated against IMGT so that V, D and J genes could be assigned. Out-of-frame and stop-codon sequences were excluded, and only productive TCRbeta rearrangements were used in downstream analyses. Clonality was calculated as one minus the Shannon entropy normalized by the log of the number of unique productive sequences. Clones differing between time points or between blood and tumor were identified using Fisher's exact test with Benjamini-Hochberg correction, with an adjusted p below 0.01 applied as the threshold. TCRdb obtained this table from immuneACCESS and retained in-frame rearrangements with V and J assigned. These tables miss some clones; where compared with another copy, unresolved V genes account for less than half of the shortfall, and the remainder is unexplained. V and J calls and clone size are as listed in that table; D and trimming were resolved from the DNA. The sample table lists 90,000 to 130,000 clones, around 93% of them with a count of one. Clones ranked in the top ten supply 3% to 4% of the sample.

The sequenced sample was PBMCs, obtained around atezolizumab (anti-PD-L1) treatment. This sequence originates from a man aged 55 to 70 with urothelial cancer.

The CDR3 amino acid sequence is: CASSQTGVHGYTF. DNA sequence: TGTGCCAGCAGCCAAACAGGGGTTCATGGCTACACCTTC. Recombination linked TRBV2 to TRBJ1-2; 7 bases in the middle match TRBD1. The germline V gene sets CDR1 to SNHLY and CDR2 to FYNNEI. Unmatched junction bases come to 7, with V trimmed by 6 bases and J by 6 bases. Spanning cysteine to phenylalanine, the CDR3 consists of 13 amino acids. CDR3 DNA is the only sequence kept; it has 39 bases, read in frame from the first base.